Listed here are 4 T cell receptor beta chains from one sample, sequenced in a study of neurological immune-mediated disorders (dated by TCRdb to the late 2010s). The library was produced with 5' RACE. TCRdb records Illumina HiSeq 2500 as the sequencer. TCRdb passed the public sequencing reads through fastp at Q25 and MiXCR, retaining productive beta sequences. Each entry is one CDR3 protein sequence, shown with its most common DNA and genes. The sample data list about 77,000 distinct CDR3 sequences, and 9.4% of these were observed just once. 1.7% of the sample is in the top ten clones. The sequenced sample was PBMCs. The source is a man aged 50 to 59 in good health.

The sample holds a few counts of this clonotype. The CDR3 sequence: CASSLAGTGVYEQYF. For the CDR3, the DNA is TGCGCCAGCAGCTTGGCCGGGACGGGGGTCTACGAGCAGTACTTC. The J gene is TRBJ2-7, the V gene TRBV5-1, with a tentative D call TRBD2 (6 bases). CDR1 is SGHRS, CDR2 YFSETQ, per germline. This CDR3 region has 15 residues. V was cut by 0 bases and J by 3 bases, with 13 bases left in between.

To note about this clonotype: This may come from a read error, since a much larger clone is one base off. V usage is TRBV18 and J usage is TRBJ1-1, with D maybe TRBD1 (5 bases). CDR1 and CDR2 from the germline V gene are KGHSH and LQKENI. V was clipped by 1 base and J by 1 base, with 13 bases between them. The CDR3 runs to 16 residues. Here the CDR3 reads CASSPRMGRQNTEAFF. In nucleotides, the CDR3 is TGTGCCAGCTCACCACGGATGGGACGGCAGAACACTGAAGCTTTCTTT.

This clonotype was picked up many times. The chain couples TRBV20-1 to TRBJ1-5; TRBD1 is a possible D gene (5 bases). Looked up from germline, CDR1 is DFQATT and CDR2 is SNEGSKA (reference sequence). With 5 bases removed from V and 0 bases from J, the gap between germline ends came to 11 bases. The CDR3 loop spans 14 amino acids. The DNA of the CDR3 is TGCAGTGCTTTGGACATGCATAGCAATCAGCCCCAGCATTTT. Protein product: CSALDMHSNQPQHF.

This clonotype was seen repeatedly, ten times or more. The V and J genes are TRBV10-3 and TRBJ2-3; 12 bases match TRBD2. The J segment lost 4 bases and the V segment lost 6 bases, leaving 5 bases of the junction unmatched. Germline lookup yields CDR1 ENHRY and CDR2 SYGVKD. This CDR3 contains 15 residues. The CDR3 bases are TGTGCCATCAGGACGACTAGCGGGGGTGCAGATACGCAGTATTTT. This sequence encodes CAIRTTSGGADTQYF.